This T cell receptor beta chain derives from a study of T cell responses to AZD1222 COVID-19 vaccine. In this sample, this clone turned up a few times. No antigen is known for it. CDR1 is SNHLY, CDR2 FYNNEI, per germline. V gave up 4 bases and J gave up 4 bases, with 14 bases separating them. The CDR3 contains 15 residues. Sequencing used immunoSEQ multiplex PCR; TCRdb keeps in-frame clones, though not all of them. The sample records 120,000 to 150,000 clones, 85% to 95% being singletons. Study outcomes and limitations: Females outnumbered males among donors, who were mostly white British; clonal diversity was possibly underestimated. Reportedly, nearly half of unique spike TCRs recognized epitopes outside B.1.351/B.1.1.7 mutations. Spike-wide coverage was observed for vaccine-associated CD4 TCRs, with dominant responses at 160-218 and 743-854.

The chain uses TRBV2 and TRBJ1-5; tentative D call: TRBD1 (5 bases). This clonotype was obtained from an adult in good health. Here the sequenced sample was peripheral blood, taken on day 0 of AZD1222 vaccination. This chain's CDR3 is CASSGMGPQNQPQHF. The CDR3 DNA is TGTGCCAGCAGTGGCATGGGGCCTCAGAATCAGCCCCAGCATTTT.